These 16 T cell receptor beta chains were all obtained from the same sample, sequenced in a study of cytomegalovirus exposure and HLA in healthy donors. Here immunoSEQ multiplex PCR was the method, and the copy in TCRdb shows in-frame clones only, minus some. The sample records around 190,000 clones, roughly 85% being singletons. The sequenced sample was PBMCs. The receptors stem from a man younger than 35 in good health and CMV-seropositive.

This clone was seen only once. The CDR3 DNA follows: TGTGCCAGCATCCCCGGGACAAAAGGAGATAGCAATCAGCCCCAGCATTTT. Translation: CASIPGTKGDSNQPQHF. This chain connects TRBV28 to TRBJ1-5, with D perhaps matching TRBD1 (6 bases). This CDR3 has 17 residues. CDR1 and CDR2 (germline): MDHEN, SYDVKM. V lost 7 bases to trimming and J lost 0 bases, with 19 bases between them.

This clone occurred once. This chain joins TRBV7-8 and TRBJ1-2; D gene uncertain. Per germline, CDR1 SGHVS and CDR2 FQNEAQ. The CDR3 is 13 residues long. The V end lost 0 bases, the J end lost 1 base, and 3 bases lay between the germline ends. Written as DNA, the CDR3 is TGTGCCAGCAGCTTAGCCGGTAACTATGGCTACACCTTC. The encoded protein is CASSLAGNYGYTF. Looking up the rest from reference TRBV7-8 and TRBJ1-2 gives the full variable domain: GAGVSQSPRYKVAKRGQDVALRCDPISGHVSLFWYQQALGQGPEFLTYFQNEAQLDKSGLPSDRFFAERPEGSVSTLKIQRTQQEDSAVYLCASSLAGNYGYTFGSGTRLTVV.

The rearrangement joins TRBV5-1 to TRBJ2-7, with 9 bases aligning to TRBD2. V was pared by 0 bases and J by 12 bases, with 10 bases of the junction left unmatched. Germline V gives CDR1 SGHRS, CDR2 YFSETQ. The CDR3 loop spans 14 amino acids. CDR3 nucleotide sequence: TGCGCCAGCAGCTTGGGAGCGGGAGGCTTTCAGGGGTACTTC. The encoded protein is CASSLGAGGFQGYF. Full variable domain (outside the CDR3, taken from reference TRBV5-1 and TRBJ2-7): KAGVTQTPRYLIKTRGQQVTLSCSPISGHRSVSWYQQTPGQGLQFLFEYFSETQRNKGNFPGRFSGRQFSNSRSEMNVSTLELGDSALYLCASSLGAGGFQGYFGPGTRLTVT.

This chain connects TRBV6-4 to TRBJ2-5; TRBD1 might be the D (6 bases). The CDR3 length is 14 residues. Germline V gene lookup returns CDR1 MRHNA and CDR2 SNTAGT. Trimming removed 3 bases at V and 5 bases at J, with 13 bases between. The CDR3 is CASSEGGEGETQYF. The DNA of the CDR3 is TGTGCCAGCAGTGAAGGGGGAGAAGGGGAGACCCAGTACTTC.

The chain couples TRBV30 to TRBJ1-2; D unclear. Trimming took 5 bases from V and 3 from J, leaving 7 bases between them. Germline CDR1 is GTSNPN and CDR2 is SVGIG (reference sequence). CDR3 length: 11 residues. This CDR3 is CAWREDYGYTF. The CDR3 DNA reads TGTGCCTGGCGAGAGGACTATGGCTACACCTTC.

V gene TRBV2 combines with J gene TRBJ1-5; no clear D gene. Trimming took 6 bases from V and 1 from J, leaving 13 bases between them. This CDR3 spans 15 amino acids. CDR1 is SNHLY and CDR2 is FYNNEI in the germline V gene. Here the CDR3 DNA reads TGTGCCAGCAGACGCAGTCTCGCAAGCAATCAGCCCCAGCATTTT. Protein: CASRRSLASNQPQHF.

Written as DNA, the CDR3 is TGTGCCAGCAGTTACTATGGGACAGGGGACAATGAGCAGTTCTTC. Its translation is CASSYYGTGDNEQFF. This rearrangement joins TRBV6-5 to TRBJ2-1; 10 bases line up with TRBD1. Looked up from germline, CDR1 is MNHEY and CDR2 is SVGAGI. J gave up 5 bases and V 1 base, and 2 bases lay outside the gene matches. CDR3 length: 15 amino acids.

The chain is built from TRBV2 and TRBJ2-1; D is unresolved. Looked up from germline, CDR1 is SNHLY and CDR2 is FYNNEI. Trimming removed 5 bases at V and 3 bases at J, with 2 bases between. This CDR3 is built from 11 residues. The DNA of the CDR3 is TGTGCCAGCAGTCGCTACAATGAGCAGTTCTTC. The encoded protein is CASSRYNEQFF.

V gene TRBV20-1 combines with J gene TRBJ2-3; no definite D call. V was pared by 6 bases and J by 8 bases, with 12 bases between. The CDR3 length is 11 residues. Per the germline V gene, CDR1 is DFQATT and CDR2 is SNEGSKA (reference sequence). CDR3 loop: CSAPILGTQYF. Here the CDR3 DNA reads TGCAGTGCCCCAATACTTGGTACGCAGTATTTT.

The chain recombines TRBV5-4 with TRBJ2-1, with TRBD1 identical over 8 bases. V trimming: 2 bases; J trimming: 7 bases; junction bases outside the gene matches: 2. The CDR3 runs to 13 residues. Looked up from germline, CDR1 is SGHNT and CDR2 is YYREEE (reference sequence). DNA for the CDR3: TGTGCCAGCAGCTTTCAGGGGGCGAATGAGCAGTTCTTC. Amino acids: CASSFQGANEQFF.

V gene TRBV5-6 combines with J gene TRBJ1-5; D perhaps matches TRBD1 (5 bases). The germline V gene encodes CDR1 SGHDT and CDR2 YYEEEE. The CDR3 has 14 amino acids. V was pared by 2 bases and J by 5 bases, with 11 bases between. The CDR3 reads CASSLTGTYQPQHF. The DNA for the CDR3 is TGTGCCAGCAGCTTAACAGGAACCTATCAGCCCCAGCATTTT.

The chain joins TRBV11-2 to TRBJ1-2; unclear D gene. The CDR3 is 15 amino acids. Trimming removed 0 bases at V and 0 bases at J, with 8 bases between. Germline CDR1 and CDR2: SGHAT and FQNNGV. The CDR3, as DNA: TGTGCCAGCAGCTTAGAACGAGGGACTAACTATGGCTACACCTTC. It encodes CASSLERGTNYGYTF.

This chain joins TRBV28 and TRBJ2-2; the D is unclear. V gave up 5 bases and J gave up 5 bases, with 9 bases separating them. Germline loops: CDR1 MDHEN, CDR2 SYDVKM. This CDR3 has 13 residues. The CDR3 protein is CASSARPTGELFF. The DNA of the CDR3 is TGTGCCAGCAGTGCGCGGCCGACCGGGGAGCTGTTTTTT.

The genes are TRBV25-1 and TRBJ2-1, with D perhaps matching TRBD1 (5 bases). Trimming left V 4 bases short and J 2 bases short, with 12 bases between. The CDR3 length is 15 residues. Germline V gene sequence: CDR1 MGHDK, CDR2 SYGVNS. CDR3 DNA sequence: TGTGCCAGCAGTGTCGGAAAAGGGGCCTACAATGAGCAGTTCTTC. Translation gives CASSVGKGAYNEQFF.

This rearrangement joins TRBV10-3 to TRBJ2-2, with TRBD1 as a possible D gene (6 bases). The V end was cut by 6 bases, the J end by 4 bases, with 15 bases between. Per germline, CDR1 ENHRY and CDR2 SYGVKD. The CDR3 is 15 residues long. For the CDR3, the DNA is TGTGCCATCAGAGACAGGCCGCAGGGCACCGGGGAGCTGTTTTTT. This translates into CAIRDRPQGTGELFF.

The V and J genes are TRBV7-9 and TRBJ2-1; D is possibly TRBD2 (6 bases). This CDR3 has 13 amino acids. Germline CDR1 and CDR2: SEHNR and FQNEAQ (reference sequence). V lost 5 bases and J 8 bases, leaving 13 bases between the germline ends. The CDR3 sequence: CASSQDREDEQFF. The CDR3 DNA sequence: TGTGCCAGCAGCCAGGATAGGGAGGATGAGCAGTTCTTC.